Below are 11 T cell receptor beta chains sequenced from a single sample in a study of radiotherapy plus CTLA-4 blockade in lung cancer. TCRdb's table, derived via immunoSEQ multiplex PCR, lists solely in-frame clones and lacks some. The sample records 23,000 or so clones, 71% being singletons. This material consisted of peripheral blood, taken from a patient treated with radiotherapy plus ipilimumab. The receptors here all came from a human donor with non-small cell lung cancer whose response to radiotherapy plus ipilimumab could not be evaluated.

The rearrangement joins TRBV15 to TRBJ2-2; possible D gene TRBD2, 6 bases. The V and J ends lost 1 base and 6 bases respectively, with 15 bases between them. The CDR3 totals 16 residues. Germline CDR1 and CDR2: LNHNV and YYDKDF (reference sequence). CDR3 residues: CATSRGSGRYAGELFF. The CDR3 bases are TGTGCCACCAGCAGAGGTTCAGGGAGGTACGCCGGGGAGCTGTTTTTT.

The CDR3: CASSEAAGGAYEQYF. In nucleotides, the CDR3 is TGTGCCAGCAGTGAAGCGGCAGGGGGAGCCTACGAGCAGTACTTC. This sequence joins TRBV6-1 and TRBJ2-7, with 7 bases matching TRBD1. V lost 0 bases to trimming and J lost 2 bases; unmatched junction nucleotides: 4. The germline V gene has CDR1 MNHNS and CDR2 SASEGT. The CDR3 sequence is 15 residues long.

This sequence joins TRBV7-2 and TRBJ2-7; D call uncertain. CDR3 size: 16 residues. Trimming stripped 1 base from V and 0 bases from J, with 13 bases between. Germline loops: CDR1 SGHTA, CDR2 FQGNSA. The chain's CDR3 is CASSLGATGLSYEQYF. Written as DNA, the CDR3 is TGTGCCAGCAGCTTAGGAGCGACTGGTCTCTCCTACGAGCAGTACTTC.

The chain links TRBV6-5 to TRBJ2-7, with 10 bases that match TRBD1. Germline-derived CDR1 and CDR2 are MNHEY and SVGAGI. V was clipped by 6 bases and J by 3 bases; unmatched bases: 8. The length of the CDR3 is 15 residues. The CDR3 bases are TGTGCCAGCAGGGGGGGACAGGGGATAATCTACGAGCAGTACTTC. This translates into CASRGGQGIIYEQYF.

This clone was detected only once. V usage is TRBV5-5 and J usage is TRBJ1-1; the match to TRBD1 covers 7 bases. CDR1 and CDR2 (germline): SGHKS, YYEKEE (reference sequence). The J segment lost 10 bases and the V segment lost 0 bases, leaving 15 bases of the junction unmatched. The CDR3 is made up of 16 amino acids. CDR3 in amino acids: CASSLGPSGTEPGAFF. DNA for the CDR3: TGTGCCAGCAGCTTGGGGCCGTCCGGGACAGAGCCCGGAGCTTTCTTT.

The chain combines TRBV19 with TRBJ1-5, with a tentative D call TRBD1 (5 bases). The germline CDR1 and CDR2 sequences are LNHDA and SQIVND (reference sequence). Trimming pared 6 bases from V and 0 bases from J, leaving 12 bases between. The CDR3 runs to 15 residues. The chain's CDR3 is CASSAGFTSNQPQHF. DNA for the CDR3: TGTGCCAGTAGCGCAGGGTTCACTAGCAATCAGCCCCAGCATTTT.

The chain carries TRBV19 and TRBJ1-1, with D tentatively TRBD1 (5 bases). CDR3 length: 13 amino acids. V gave up 6 bases and J gave up 1 base, with 9 bases separating them. Germline CDR1 reads LNHDA; CDR2 reads SQIVND (reference sequence). The CDR3 loop is CASRQDKNTEAFF. The CDR3 DNA reads TGTGCCAGTAGACAGGACAAGAACACTGAAGCTTTCTTT.

The chain links TRBV7-9 to TRBJ2-7; 8 bases map to TRBD1. The CDR3 extends over 13 amino acids. Losses at the gene ends were 2 bases for V and 6 bases for J; bases not matched to a gene: 3. Per germline, CDR1 SEHNR and CDR2 FQNEAQ (reference sequence). The CDR3 nucleotides read TGTGCCAGCAGCTTATTGGACAGGGTCGAGCAGTACTTC. Translating it yields CASSLLDRVEQYF.

The gene calls are TRBV5-1 and TRBJ2-3, with 9 nucleotides matching TRBD2. With 2 bases clipped from V and 2 bases from J, the junction kept 6 bases outside the gene matches. The CDR3 length is 16 residues. Per germline, CDR1 SGHRS and CDR2 YFSETQ. CDR3: CASSFLGGRATDTQYF. CDR3 nucleotides: TGCGCCAGCAGCTTCCTTGGCGGGAGGGCCACAGATACGCAGTATTTT. The variable domain in full, with the rest retrieved from reference TRBV5-1 and TRBJ2-3, is KAGVTQTPRYLIKTRGQQVTLSCSPISGHRSVSWYQQTPGQGLQFLFEYFSETQRNKGNFPGRFSGRQFSNSRSEMNVSTLELGDSALYLCASSFLGGRATDTQYFGPGTRLTVL.

In this sample, this clone turned up once. The chain is built from TRBV10-3 and TRBJ1-1; TRBD1 might be the D (5 bases). The CDR3 has 14 amino acids. CDR1 is ENHRY, CDR2 SYGVKD, per germline. The ends were cut back, 7 bases at V and 5 bases at J, with 17 bases in the middle. The CDR3 is CAITAAPEGTEAFF. The CDR3 DNA is TGTGCCATCACCGCGGCCCCGGAGGGGACTGAAGCTTTCTTT.

The V gene is TRBV6-6, the J gene TRBJ1-3, with D hard to call. Germline-derived CDR1 and CDR2 are MNHNY and SVGAGI (reference sequence). V was clipped by 0 bases and J by 2 bases, with 8 bases between them. This CDR3 contains 15 residues. CDR3 in amino acids: CASSYSFGPGNTIYF. CDR3 in DNA: TGTGCCAGCAGTTACTCATTTGGGCCTGGAAACACCATATATTTT.